This T cell receptor beta chain was sequenced for a study of somatic mutations in cytotoxic T cells in rheumatoid arthritis. Study information: Nearly 100% purity was obtained when some V beta antibody-stained T-cell populations were flow-sorted; these included V beta1+ cells sequenced for TCRB. Findings of the study overall: Rheumatoid arthritis patients and age-matched healthy controls showed no significant difference in CD8+ T-cell clonality.

Researchers isolated CD4+ and CD8+ cells by positive magnetic bead selection and then checked their purity by flow cytometry. Sequencing was performed with immunoSEQ multiplex PCR; in TCRdb, only in-frame clones are kept and a portion is missing. The sample has some 16,000 clones, less than 90% seen once; the top ten hold roughly 9.4%. Unmatched junction bases numbered 0, after V lost 3 bases and J lost 0 bases. Germline V gene lookup returns CDR1 MNHNS and CDR2 SASEGT. The CDR3 runs 14 residues. Regarding this clone: The target antigen is unknown.

The receptor was derived from an adult with rheumatoid arthritis. The chain couples TRBV6-1 to TRBJ1-1; 8 bases map to TRBD1. What was sequenced was CD8+ T cells sorted from blood. The CDR3 DNA is TGTGCCAGCAGTGAGACAGGGGTGAACACTGAAGCTTTCTTT. Translation gives CASSETGVNTEAFF.